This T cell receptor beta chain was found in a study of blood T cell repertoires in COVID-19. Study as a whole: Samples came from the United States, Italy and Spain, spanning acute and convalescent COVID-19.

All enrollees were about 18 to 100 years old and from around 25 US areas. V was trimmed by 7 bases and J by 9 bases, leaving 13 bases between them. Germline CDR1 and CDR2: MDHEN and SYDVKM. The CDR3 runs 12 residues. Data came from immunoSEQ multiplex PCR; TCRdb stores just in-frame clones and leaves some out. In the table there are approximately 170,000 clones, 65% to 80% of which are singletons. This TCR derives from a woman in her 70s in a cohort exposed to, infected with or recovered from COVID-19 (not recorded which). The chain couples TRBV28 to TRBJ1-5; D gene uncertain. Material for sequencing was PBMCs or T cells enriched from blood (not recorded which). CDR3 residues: CASTGSVRPQHF. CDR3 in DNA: TGTGCCAGCACCGGGTCGGTGAGGCCCCAGCATTTT.